Below are 3 T cell receptor beta chains sequenced from a single sample in a study of cytomegalovirus exposure and HLA in healthy donors. The PCR used 60 Vbeta and 13 Jbeta primers. Clones were read by immunoSEQ multiplex PCR, and TCRdb kept only the in-frame ones, dropping some. The top ten hold 4.4% of the sample, which has 150,000 to 200,000 clones, about 80% seen once. The specimen sequenced was PBMCs. These receptors were collected from a woman under 40 in good health and CMV-seropositive.

This clone has a handful of counts. The chain links TRBV15 to TRBJ2-3; a weak D match, TRBD2 (5 bases). V dropped 3 bases and J dropped 9 bases, with 16 bases sitting between them. CDR3 length equals 14 residues. In germline, CDR1 is LNHNV, CDR2 YYDKDF (reference sequence). CDR3: CATSSLNGEGTQYF. The CDR3 DNA follows: TGTGCCACCAGCAGCCTAAACGGGGAAGGGACGCAGTATTTT.

This clone was recorded only once. J is TRBJ2-7 and V is TRBV6-5; no clear D gene. The CDR3 contains 15 residues. V shed 0 bases and J shed 2 bases, with 11 bases lying between them. The germline CDR1 and CDR2 sequences are MNHEY and SVGAGI. CDR3 in DNA: TGTGCCAGCAGTTACTCGTGGAGACCCACCTACGAGCAGTACTTC. Its protein product is CASSYSWRPTYEQYF.

The genes are TRBV18 and TRBJ1-1, with a weak D call TRBD1 (5 bases). Germline V gene data show CDR1 as KGHSH and CDR2 as LQKENI. The CDR3 has 14 amino acids. V lost 3 bases and J lost 8, with 16 bases in between. The CDR3 here is CASSPRIGADEAFF. CDR3 nucleotides: TGTGCCAGCTCACCCCGGATTGGGGCAGACGAAGCTTTCTTT.